This paragraph reports one T cell receptor (beta chain). These data belong to a study of blood T cell repertoires in COVID-19. The wider study: Acute and convalescent COVID-19 specimens originated in the United States, Italy and Spain.

This CDR3 comprises 13 residues. Trimming shortened V by 10 bases and J by 5 bases, and 17 bases separated the two germline ends. Germline V gene lookup returns CDR1 SNHLY and CDR2 FYNNEI. Libraries were prepared by immunoSEQ multiplex PCR; TCRdb keeps only in-frame clonotypes and omits some of them. The sample carries about 48,000 clones, approximately 86% recorded once. Source material: peripheral blood. This chain uses TRBV2 with TRBJ1-1; D might be TRBD1 (5 bases). This sequence was found in a woman of 80 years or more with acute or convalescent COVID-19. This chain's CDR3 is CAIRQQSGTEAFF. The CDR3 region has the DNA TGTGCCATCAGACAGCAATCGGGGACTGAAGCTTTCTTT.